This T cell receptor (beta chain) was sequenced in a study of shared clonotypes between healthy human individuals. Overall study results and limits: It was observed that about 5% of naive CD4 clonotypes were shared across several donors. Memory subsets generally showed smaller estimated richness than naive subsets did.

A note on this clone: Its target is not known.

Each sorted subset replicate got 200 ng genomic DNA, about 33,000 genomes. Data came from immunoSEQ multiplex PCR; TCRdb stores just in-frame clones and leaves some out. The sample lists 1.5 million to 2.5 million clones; roughly 95% were seen once. CD45RO negativity and positive selection for CCR7 defined naive CD8 cells, a population that excluded terminally differentiated effector memory CD45RA+ cells. Per the germline V gene, CDR1 is SGHAT and CDR2 is FQNNGV. This CDR3 comprises 14 residues. Trimming shortened V by 5 bases and J by 3 bases, and 14 bases separated the two germline ends. The sequence derives from a man aged 18 to 29 in good health. Specimen: naive CD8+ T cells sorted from blood. The chain links TRBV11-2 to TRBJ2-7; no clear D. The CDR3 coding sequence is TGTGCCAGCAGCGTAAGTGGGCTATACTACGAGCAGTACTTC. Translated, it gives CASSVSGLYYEQYF.